This T cell receptor (beta chain) appears in the sequencing data of a study of blood T cell repertoires in COVID-19. Study-wide background: Samples representing acute and convalescent COVID-19 were sourced from the United States, Italy and Spain. T cells, B-cell-depleted T cells, or PBMCs provided the cDNA or gDNA that served as material.

In the original analysis: Estimates of nucleated cell counts were drawn from the amplification of reference gene primers. Sequencing used immunoSEQ multiplex PCR; TCRdb keeps in-frame clones, though not all of them. V and J calls and clone size are those listed in that table; D and trimming were worked out from the DNA. The sample lists more than 90,000 clones; more than 80% were seen once. Per germline, CDR1 KGHSH and CDR2 LQKENI. The CDR3 consists of 20 residues. V lost 2 bases to trimming and J lost 4 bases; unmatched junction nucleotides: 13. The origin of this receptor is a human donor in a cohort sampled during active COVID-19. The rearrangement uses TRBV18 and TRBJ2-2, with 13 bases lining up with TRBD2. The source material was peripheral blood. CDR3 region: CASSPTRGQGLAGPTGELFF. The CDR3, as DNA: TGTGCCAGCTCACCAACCCGGGGACAGGGACTAGCGGGACCCACCGGGGAGCTGTTTTTT.